A selection of T cell receptor beta chains follows, all from one sample in a study of blood T cell repertoires in COVID-19. Generated by immunoSEQ multiplex PCR, the TCRdb table keeps only in-frame clones and is missing some. Of fewer than 350,000 clones listed, around 88% are singletons. Sequenced: PBMCs or T cells enriched from blood (not recorded which). The source of these receptors is a woman aged 35 to 49 who had recovered from COVID-19. The CDR3 runs from the conserved cysteine through the conserved F or W.

v_gene,j_gene,CDR3aa
TRBV27,TRBJ2-3,CASSASGPNPDTQYF
TRBV7-9,TRBJ2-1,CASSLGLAEGNEQFF
TRBV7-9,TRBJ2-4,CASSLVVGLAKNIQYF
TRBV7-5,TRBJ1-5,CARSLEPNLPGQQKTNSNQPQHF
TRBV28,TRBJ2-7,CASTGVRYEQYF
TRBV5-1,TRBJ1-1,CASREPGTGMAFF
TRBV5-1,TRBJ2-7,CASSSKGLPYEQYF
TRBV7-9,TRBJ1-1,CASSPHMIGDTEAFF
TRBV18,TRBJ2-7,CASSQDRLYEQYF
TRBV7-2,TRBJ1-3,CASSLGQSGNTIYF
TRBV2,TRBJ1-5,CASSTDRNQPQHF
TRBV6-5,TRBJ1-2,CASRTPRNGYTF
TRBV4-3,TRBJ2-1,CASSSLTGEDEQFF
TRBV24-1,TRBJ2-3,CATSDSGTSGTTDTQYF
TRBV28,TRBJ2-3,CASGPRGGGEDTQYF
TRBV28,TRBJ2-7,CASSFLPYEQYF
TRBV2,TRBJ1-5,CASSVPGQGKNQPQHF
TRBV19,TRBJ2-7,CASSIRGQGNYEQYF
TRBV7-8,TRBJ1-5,CASSLAAPNQPQHF
TRBV18,TRBJ2-4,CASSPGQGSGIQYF
TRBV7-2,TRBJ2-7,CASSHNPGGAYEQYF
TRBV24-1,TRBJ2-5,CATSEPAAPGETQYF
TRBV7-3,TRBJ2-6,CASSFHRGTGANVLTF
TRBV7-3,TRBJ2-7,CASSSSGSSYEQYF
TRBV7-8,TRBJ2-3,CASITTPTRGLAGSTDTQYF
TRBV24-1,TRBJ2-5,CATSDSLGQGTETQYF
TRBV29-1,TRBJ2-7,CSVVIIKSRREQYF
TRBV9,TRBJ2-5,CASSVRGGQETQYF
TRBV6-2/TRBV6-3,TRBJ2-5,CASSYLRRETQYF
TRBV2,TRBJ2-5,CASSELRTGAGETQYF
TRBV28,TRBJ1-2,CASSLSRVTLTLNYGYTF
TRBV11-2,TRBJ1-6,CASSSSGTDNSPLHF
TRBV19,TRBJ2-3,CASTNRGDTQYF
TRBV2,TRBJ2-2,CASSSQNTGELFF
TRBV7-2,TRBJ1-4,CASSLGRGLGEKLFF
TRBV10-3,TRBJ2-1,CAISESQREPYNEQFF
TRBV10-3,TRBJ2-7,CAIKKADSSYEQYF
TRBV3-1/TRBV3-2,TRBJ2-7,CASSQNRYEQYF
TRBV5-3,TRBJ1-2,CARSGGQGDPAGYTF
TRBV6-5,TRBJ2-7,CANKQGVTSYEQYF
TRBV2,TRBJ2-1,CASSPFGTGLSEQFF
TRBV27,TRBJ2-1,CASRHSSGNEQFF
TRBV16,TRBJ1-1,CASSLQAVGTGEDTEAFF
TRBV19,TRBJ2-5,CATADRQETQYF